Presented here are 14 T cell receptor beta chains from one specimen sequenced in a study of blood T cell repertoires in COVID-19. The data were produced by immunoSEQ multiplex PCR, yet TCRdb's version contains in-frame clones alone and is incomplete. The profile shows 50,000 to 60,000 clones, about 83% of them singletons. Sequenced: peripheral blood. Receptor source: a man between 35 and 55 years old with acute or convalescent COVID-19.

This clone was counted a few times. V is TRBV5-5 and J is TRBJ1-2; 9 nucleotides align to TRBD1. The germline V gene encodes CDR1 SGHKS and CDR2 YYEKEE (reference sequence). The CDR3 is 16 residues long. Trimming at V came to 4 bases and at J to 4 bases, leaving 11 bases not matched to a gene. As DNA, the CDR3 is TGTGCCAGCAGCCGGACAGGGGTTTCTTCTGGCTATGGCTACACCTTC. This gives the protein CASSRTGVSSGYGYTF.

The genes are TRBV2 and TRBJ2-1; 7 bases are a match to TRBD1. The CDR3 contains 14 residues. Germline V CDR1 and CDR2: SNHLY, FYNNEI. V was pared by 9 bases and J by 6 bases, with 11 bases of the junction left unmatched. CDR3 DNA: TGTGCCAGTGACAGGGAGTTGATAGGCAATGAGCAGTTCTTC. It translates to CASDRELIGNEQFF.

The rearrangement uses TRBV29-1 and TRBJ2-1, with D perhaps TRBD1 (6 bases). Trimming removed 6 bases from V and 0 bases from J, with 9 bases in between. Germline CDR1 reads SQVTM; CDR2 reads ANQGSEA. The CDR3 is 13 amino acids. The CDR3 region has the DNA TGCAGCGTCGGACAGAGCTCCTACAATGAGCAGTTCTTC. Encoded protein: CSVGQSSYNEQFF.

This chain uses TRBV5-4 with TRBJ2-4, with a possible D match to TRBD2 (6 bases). The CDR3 covers 17 residues. V lost 0 bases and J 1 base, leaving 14 bases between the germline ends. CDR1 is SGHNT and CDR2 is YYREEE in the germline V gene (reference sequence). As DNA, the CDR3 is TGTGCCAGCAGCTTGGAGGCGGCCCGGGGGGCCAAAAACATTCAGTACTTC. Protein product: CASSLEAARGAKNIQYF. Drawing the rest from reference TRBV5-4 and TRBJ2-4, the complete variable domain is ETGVTQSPTHLIKTRGQQVTLRCSSQSGHNTVSWYQQALGQGPQFIFQYYREEENGRGNFPPRFSGLQFPNYSSELNVNALELDDSALYLCASSLEAARGAKNIQYFGAGTRLSVL.

The rearrangement joins TRBV5-1 to TRBJ2-1; D ambiguous. The CDR3 loop spans 13 amino acids. Trimming shortened V by 0 bases and J by 5 bases, and 6 bases separated the two germline ends. In germline, CDR1 is SGHRS, CDR2 YFSETQ. The CDR3 DNA reads as TGCGCCAGCAGCTTGGCGGTCAACAATGAGCAGTTCTTC. This sequence encodes CASSLAVNNEQFF.

This chain joins TRBV6-5 and TRBJ2-2, with D maybe TRBD2 (6 bases). V was cut by 6 bases and J by 0 bases, with 8 bases left in between. This CDR3 is 14 amino acids long. Germline lookup yields CDR1 MNHEY and CDR2 SVGAGI. The CDR3 is CASRLAPNTGELFF. The CDR3 DNA is TGTGCCAGCAGACTAGCCCCGAACACCGGGGAGCTGTTTTTT.

This clone was picked up one time. The chain employs TRBV5-4 and TRBJ1-1; the match to TRBD1 covers 7 bases. Germline assignment: CDR1 SGHNT and CDR2 YYREEE (reference sequence). The CDR3 runs to 14 residues. The V and J ends lost 4 bases and 3 bases, in that order; junction bases with no gene match: 6. The CDR3 nucleotides read TGTGCCAGCAGCGAGGGGGCAGGCGACACTGAAGCTTTCTTT. Protein product: CASSEGAGDTEAFF.

The chain links TRBV24-1 to TRBJ1-2; D uncertain. Trimming cost V 12 bases and J 2 bases, with 9 bases left between them. CDR1 KGHDR and CDR2 SFDVKD come from the germline V gene. This CDR3 is built from 11 residues. The CDR3 region is CAPRVNYGYTF. CDR3 coding DNA: TGTGCCCCGCGGGTCAACTATGGCTACACCTTC.

Only a few counts were recorded for this clone. CDR3 sequence: CASSLDQASGNTIYF. CDR3 nucleotide sequence: TGTGCCAGCAGCTTGGATCAGGCCTCTGGAAACACCATATATTTT. V and J are TRBV5-4 and TRBJ1-3; the D is unclear. CDR3 length equals 15 residues. The germline CDR1 and CDR2 sequences are SGHNT and YYREEE (reference sequence). V was trimmed by 0 bases and J by 0 bases, leaving 7 bases between them. The full variable domain, its missing parts supplied by reference TRBV5-4 and TRBJ1-3, is ETGVTQSPTHLIKTRGQQVTLRCSSQSGHNTVSWYQQALGQGPQFIFQYYREEENGRGNFPPRFSGLQFPNYSSELNVNALELDDSALYLCASSLDQASGNTIYFGEGSWLTVV.

The chain joins TRBV12-5 to TRBJ1-1, with D possibly TRBD1 on 5 matching bases. V was trimmed by 8 bases and J by 1 base, leaving 11 bases between them. Germline values: CDR1 LGHNT, CDR2 FRNRAP. The CDR3 contains 13 residues. This CDR3 reads CASNLGGNTEAFF. In DNA, the CDR3 is TGTGCTAGTAACCTCGGGGGGAACACTGAAGCTTTCTTT.

The chain couples TRBV6-4 to TRBJ1-5; TRBD1 aligns across 7 bases. Per germline, CDR1 MRHNA and CDR2 SNTAGT. V lost 4 bases to trimming and J lost 0 bases; unmatched junction nucleotides: 12. The CDR3 is made up of 18 amino acids. The CDR3 protein is CASSVKGGGRGSNQPQHF. In nucleotides, the CDR3 is TGTGCCAGCAGTGTAAAAGGGGGCGGGAGGGGTAGCAATCAGCCCCAGCATTTT.

J is TRBJ1-2 and V is TRBV30; no clear D gene. Trimming left V 1 base short and J 5 bases short, with 14 bases between. Germline loops: CDR1 GTSNPN, CDR2 SVGIG (reference sequence). This CDR3 contains 14 residues. CDR3: CAWSARPATYGYTF. CDR3 DNA sequence: TGTGCCTGGAGTGCAAGGCCAGCGACGTATGGCTACACCTTC.

CDR3 bases: TGTGCCAGCAGTTACGGGAGAGAAGCTTTCTTT. Translated, it gives CASSYGREAFF. J is TRBJ1-1 and V is TRBV2; D call uncertain. From germline, CDR1 is SNHLY and CDR2 FYNNEI. The CDR3 totals 11 residues. The V end was cut by 5 bases, the J end by 8 bases, with 9 bases between. Using reference TRBV2 and TRBJ1-1 for the parts outside the CDR3, the full variable domain is EPEVTQTPSHQVTQMGQEVILRCVPISNHLYFYWYRQILGQKVEFLVSFYNNEISEKSEIFDDQFSVERPDGSNFTLKIRSTKLEDSAMYFCASSYGREAFFGQGTRLTVV.

There are a few counts of this clone. The V call is TRBV19, the J call TRBJ2-2, with a weak D call TRBD2 (6 bases). This CDR3 region has 15 residues. V shed 6 bases and J shed 0 bases, with 11 bases lying between them. Germline V lookup: CDR1 LNHDA, CDR2 SQIVND (reference sequence). The CDR3 reads CASSLSGANTGELFF. As DNA, the CDR3 is TGTGCCAGTAGCCTTAGCGGAGCGAACACCGGGGAGCTGTTTTTT.